Presented here are 13 T cell receptor beta chains from one specimen sequenced in a study of OX40 agonist ivuxolimab in advanced cancers. Profiled with immunoSEQ multiplex PCR; TCRdb holds only in-frame clones, not every one. The repertoire holds fewer than 70,000 clones, with 84% as singletons. This sample comprised CD4+ or CD8+ T cells sorted from blood, obtained in a trial of the OX40 agonist ivuxolimab. These receptors all stem from an adult with an advanced solid tumor such as melanoma, head and neck, liver or kidney cancer.

The rearrangement joins TRBV6-5 to TRBJ1-1, with TRBD1 matching 10 bases. Trimming took 5 bases from V and 8 from J; bases not matched to a gene: 8. CDR3 length equals 14 residues. Germline CDR1 and CDR2: MNHEY and SVGAGI. CDR3: CASSNDRGLGEAFF. In nucleotides, the CDR3 is TGTGCCAGCAGTAACGACAGGGGGCTTGGAGAAGCTTTCTTT.

This clone has a handful of counts. This chain links TRBV27 with TRBJ1-1, with TRBD1 as a possible D gene (6 bases). Germline assignment: CDR1 MNHEY and CDR2 SMNVEV (reference sequence). The CDR3 spans 16 residues. V shed 5 bases and J shed 1 base, with 17 bases lying between them. The CDR3 bases are TGTGCCAGCAGTCCGGGGGGGGGCCGGAGGAACACTGAAGCTTTCTTT. It encodes CASSPGGGRRNTEAFF.

V usage is TRBV6-1 and J usage is TRBJ2-4; TRBD1 aligns across 9 bases. Germline CDR1 and CDR2: MNHNS and SASEGT. The CDR3 contains 14 residues. J was trimmed by 9 bases and V by 8 bases; bases with no gene match: 11. The CDR3 sequence: CASLAGTGWAIQYF. For the CDR3, the DNA is TGTGCCAGCCTTGCCGGGACAGGGTGGGCCATTCAGTACTTC.

This chain uses TRBV27 with TRBJ1-2, with no clear D. This CDR3 spans 15 amino acids. The V end lost 1 base, the J end lost 5 bases, and 14 bases lay between the germline ends. CDR1 is MNHEY, CDR2 SMNVEV, per germline (reference sequence). CDR3 bases: TGTGCCAGCAGTTTATATGGTTCGGTGGGATATGGCTACACCTTC. This encodes CASSLYGSVGYGYTF.

The rearrangement joins TRBV5-6 to TRBJ1-2, with 7 positions matching TRBD1. The length of the CDR3 is 15 residues. Losses at the gene ends were 0 bases for V and 2 bases for J; bases not matched to a gene: 4. Germline V lookup: CDR1 SGHDT, CDR2 YYEEEE. CDR3 nucleotide sequence: TGTGCCAGCAGCTTGGAGGGACAGTTAAACTATGGCTACACCTTC. Residues: CASSLEGQLNYGYTF.

This chain uses TRBV11-2 with TRBJ1-1; D unresolved. The CDR3 is 16 amino acids. V shed 5 bases and J shed 1 base, with 17 bases lying between them. The germline V gene encodes CDR1 SGHAT and CDR2 FQNNGV. In DNA, the CDR3 is TGTGCCAGCAGCCCTCCCTCTCCCGGCCCGAACACTGAAGCTTTCTTT. Amino acids: CASSPPSPGPNTEAFF.

The rearrangement uses TRBV5-4 and TRBJ1-2, with a possible D match to TRBD1 (6 bases). CDR3 length equals 13 residues. The V end was cut by 4 bases, the J end by 4 bases, with 11 bases between. The germline V gene has CDR1 SGHNT and CDR2 YYREEE (reference sequence). The CDR3 reads CASSRQDVYGYTF. DNA for the CDR3: TGTGCCAGCAGCCGACAGGATGTCTATGGCTACACCTTC.

The chain joins TRBV5-1 to TRBJ2-2, with 7 bases aligning to TRBD2. Trimming cost V 0 bases and J 5 bases; bases outside gene matches: 7. The CDR3 loop spans 16 amino acids. Germline V CDR1 and CDR2: SGHRS, YFSETQ. The CDR3 sequence is CASSLEGTIWTGELFF. The CDR3 bases are TGCGCCAGCAGCTTGGAAGGGACTATTTGGACCGGGGAGCTGTTTTTT.

This clone has a single count. The chain has TRBV6-5 and TRBJ1-5; D is unclear. The V gene lost 6 bases and the J gene lost 5 bases, with 11 bases spanning the gap. The CDR3 extends over 13 amino acids. The germline V gene has CDR1 MNHEY and CDR2 SVGAGI. The CDR3 nucleotides read TGTGCCAGCAGCCGACGTAGGGATCAGCCCCAGCATTTT. Its translation is CASSRRRDQPQHF.

The chain combines TRBV6-5 with TRBJ2-7; 7 bases fit TRBD2. This CDR3 is built from 15 residues. Trimming took 2 bases from V and 2 from J; bases not matched to a gene: 6. Per germline, CDR1 MNHEY and CDR2 SVGAGI. CDR3: CASSYAGVGTYEQYF. The CDR3 coding sequence is TGTGCCAGCAGTTACGCGGGGGTCGGAACCTACGAGCAGTACTTC.

This sequence joins TRBV11-3 and TRBJ2-7; D possibly corresponds to TRBD1 (5 bases). Deletions cut 8 bases from V and 2 bases from J, with 22 bases between. Germline V gives CDR1 SGHNT, CDR2 YENEEA. The CDR3 contains 16 residues. CDR3 DNA: TGTGCCAGCGGCAGGGTCGGCAGGCTGTCCCCCTACGAGCAGTACTTC. Amino acids: CASGRVGRLSPYEQYF.

The chain has TRBV7-2 and TRBJ2-1, with 8 bases fitting TRBD2. The CDR3 is 15 residues long. Trimming removed 3 bases from V and 5 bases from J; junction bases left unmatched: 6. CDR1 and CDR2 (germline): SGHTA, FQGNSA. The CDR3 sequence is CASSLYGGANNEQFF. CDR3 nucleotides: TGTGCCAGCAGCTTGTACGGGGGGGCCAACAATGAGCAGTTCTTC.

The CDR3 region has the DNA TGTGCCAGCAGTGATAAGGGGGGCGACTACAATGAGCAGTTCTTC. This sequence encodes CASSDKGGDYNEQFF. This chain connects TRBV6-4 to TRBJ2-1; D possibly uses TRBD1 or TRBD2 (6 bases each). Germline V lookup: CDR1 MRHNA, CDR2 SNTAGT. CDR3 length: 15 amino acids. V dropped 3 bases and J dropped 3 bases, with 12 bases sitting between them.